The rows below give T cell receptor beta chains drawn from one sample of a study of early T cells in non-severe SARS-CoV-2 infection. TCRdb called the 5' RACE reads again in MiXCR, with one record for every CDR3 protein. The top ten clones hold roughly 4.5% of a sample with approximately 42,000 distinct CDR3 sequences, over 6% of them seen once. Sequencing was carried out using whole blood. These receptor sequences come from an adult who was a healthcare worker with PCR-confirmed SARS-CoV-2 infection or an uninfected control (not recorded which). CDR3s include the opening cysteine and the closing phenylalanine or tryptophan. A D gene is named only where the DNA matches it firmly. The listing skips clone size in some rows; elsewhere it reads once, few, many or a size class.

d_gene,abundance,v_gene,j_gene,CDR3nt,CDR3aa
.,few,TRBV19,TRBJ1-2,TGTGCCAGTAGTATCACGGGTCTGGATGGCTACACCTTC,CASSITGLDGYTF
.,.,TRBV5-1,TRBJ1-1,TGCGCCAGCAGCTTCATGGGGAGCATGAACACTGAAGCTTTCTTT,CASSFMGSMNTEAFF
.,many,TRBV20-1,TRBJ2-7,TGCAGTGCTAGAGTACCAATAACCTACGAGCAGTACTTC,CSARVPITYEQYF
.,few,TRBV4-3,TRBJ2-2,TGCGCCAGCAGCCAAGACTTCAGGAACACCGGGGAGCTGTTTTTT,CASSQDFRNTGELFF
.,many,TRBV18,TRBJ2-5,TGTGCCAGCTCACCACGGAGAGGGGAGACCCAGTACTTC,CASSPRRGETQYF
.,many,TRBV6-5,TRBJ1-5,TGTGCCAGCAGACTAACTGACTCTGTTGGTCAGCCCCAGCATTTT,CASRLTDSVGQPQHF
.,.,TRBV12-3/TRBV12-4,TRBJ2-3,TGTGCCAACAGTATCGCGGGGTACACAGATACGCAGTATTTT,CANSIAGYTDTQYF
.,many,TRBV24-1,TRBJ2-1,TGTGCCACCAGTGATTCCTTCGCGGGGGCCTCTAATGAGCAGTTCTTC,CATSDSFAGASNEQFF
TRBD1,few,TRBV5-1,TRBJ1-6,TGCGCCAGCAGCATCGACAGGGTGGGGAATAATTCACCCCTCCACTTT,CASSIDRVGNNSPLHF
.,.,TRBV7-9,TRBJ2-5,TGTGCCAGCACCCCCCCTGGCGAAGAGACCCAGTACTTC,CASTPPGEETQYF
TRBD2,many,TRBV19,TRBJ2-1,TGTGCCAGTACCGGACTAGCGGGCCATGAGCAGTTCTTC,CASTGLAGHEQFF
TRBD2,.,TRBV7-7,TRBJ2-5,TGTGCCAGCAGCTCAGGGACTAGCGGGGGGGAAGAGACCCAGTACTTC,CASSSGTSGGEETQYF
TRBD1,few,TRBV5-1,TRBJ2-5,TGCGCCAGCAGCTCCCAGGCCGGGACAGGGGACCAAGAGACCCAGTACTTC,CASSSQAGTGDQETQYF
TRBD2,many,TRBV15,TRBJ2-5,TGTGCCACCAGGGGGGTTAGCGGGAGCCAAGAGACCCAGTACTTC,CATRGVSGSQETQYF
TRBD1,.,TRBV5-1,TRBJ2-3,TGCGCCAGCAGCAGGACAGGGGTTTCTAGCACAGATACGCAGTATTTT,CASSRTGVSSTDTQYF
TRBD1,many,TRBV7-8,TRBJ1-4,TGTGCCAGCAGCCCCCGAGACAGGGCTGAAAAACTGTTTTTT,CASSPRDRAEKLFF
TRBD1,many,TRBV7-6,TRBJ2-3,TGTGCCAGCAGAGTGGGGACAGCAACAGATACGCAGTATTTT,CASRVGTATDTQYF
TRBD1,.,TRBV7-2,TRBJ2-7,TGTGCCAGCAGCCACCCGGGACAGGGCGACGAGCAGTACTTC,CASSHPGQGDEQYF